What follows describes a single TCR beta chain. As yet, its antigen is unknown. The sample is drawn from a study of cytomegalovirus exposure and HLA in healthy donors. The PCR made use of 60 Vbeta and 13 Jbeta primers. Assay: immunoSEQ multiplex PCR; the TCRdb copy retains only in-frame clones and omits some. Of around 82,000 clones in the sample, around 81% were seen once. The CDR3 runs to 15 residues. Germline V CDR1 and CDR2: LNHDA, SQIVND (reference sequence). The V and J ends lost 2 bases and 4 bases, in that order; junction bases with no gene match: 3. Study outcomes and limitations: Presence/absence analysis assumed near-uniform sequencing depth across donors. Later on, a genetic analysis was performed. It linked a missense variant in DCLRE1C with V- and J-gene trimming of TCR beta.

Material: PBMCs. The chain combines TRBV19 with TRBJ1-4; 8 nucleotides line up with TRBD1. This receptor was taken from a male donor in good health and CMV-seropositive. CDR3 in DNA: TGTGCCAGTAGTATACGGACAGGGCGTAATGAAAAACTGTTTTTT. It yields the protein CASSIRTGRNEKLFF.